Detailed here is one TCR beta chain. Trimming removed 5 bases from V and 2 bases from J; junction bases left unmatched: 5. Germline CDR1 and CDR2: MNHEY and SMNVEV (reference sequence). The CDR3 sequence is 16 residues long. In the authors' workflow: The assay estimated nucleated cells by amplifying reference gene primers. TCRdb's copy holds only in-frame clones and misses some; the assay was immunoSEQ multiplex PCR. Clone size and V and J calls were adopted from that table, with D and trimming inferred from the DNA. The sample carries approximately 190,000 clones, about 88% recorded once. The data belong to a study of blood T cell repertoires in COVID-19. Study-level background: Both acute and convalescent COVID-19 samples were obtained from the United States, Italy and Spain.

This clonotype originated in a woman between 40 and 50 years old who had recovered from COVID-19. The chain has TRBV27 and TRBJ1-5; 11 bases are shared with TRBD1. Sequences were obtained from peripheral blood. This chain's CDR3 is CASSTRTGGGNQPQHF. The CDR3 DNA is TGTGCCAGCAGTACCCGGACAGGGGGCGGCAATCAGCCCCAGCATTTT.